This TCR beta chain was found in a study of shared clonotypes between healthy human individuals. Generated by immunoSEQ multiplex PCR, the TCRdb table keeps only in-frame clones and is missing some. In the table there are about 670,000 clones, about 78% of which are singletons. Overall study findings and caveats: The naive CD4 repertoires of a few donors were compared, and around 5% of clonotypes were shared. Sorted-subset samples were not fully sequenced, rarefaction indicated.

To note about this clone: What it binds is unknown.

The TCR originated in a woman aged 30 to 39 in good health. The sequenced sample consisted of memory CD4+ T cells sorted from blood. Indicated subset: CD45RA-negative fraction.

The CDR3 sequence is CASSSLSDAQGNEQFF. The CDR3, as DNA: TGCGCCAGCAGCTCTTTGAGCGATGCGCAGGGGAATGAGCAGTTCTTC. The chain couples TRBV5-1 to TRBJ2-1; perhaps TRBD1 as D (6 bases). The V end was cut by 3 bases, the J end by 7 bases, with 20 bases between. The V gene's germline CDR1 is SGHRS and CDR2 YFSETQ. The CDR3 loop spans 16 amino acids.